The 9 T cell receptor beta chains below all came from one sample that was sequenced in a study of T cell responses to AZD1222 COVID-19 vaccine. Sequenced by immunoSEQ multiplex PCR; TCRdb stores in-frame clones only, minus some. The repertoire holds tens of thousands of clones, with around nine tenths as singletons. This material consisted of peripheral blood, taken on day 0 of MenACWY control vaccination. The receptor source for this set is an adult in good health.

This rearrangement joins TRBV19 to TRBJ1-5; a possible D gene is TRBD1 (5 bases). Per germline, CDR1 LNHDA and CDR2 SQIVND (reference sequence). The CDR3 runs to 16 residues. V was shortened by 4 bases and J by 5 bases, with 18 bases between the two germline ends. DNA of the CDR3: TGTGCCAGTAGTAGAAGCCGGGACGTCCGATATCAGCCCCAGCATTTT. It yields the protein CASSRSRDVRYQPQHF.

This rearrangement joins TRBV6-6 to TRBJ1-2, with D uncertain. This CDR3 spans 14 amino acids. Trimming left V 6 bases short and J 0 bases short, with 11 bases between. Germline V CDR1 and CDR2: MNHNY, SVGAGI (reference sequence). The CDR3 DNA sequence: TGTGCCAGCAGCCCCCCCGGGGCTAACTATGGCTACACCTTC. Translation gives CASSPPGANYGYTF.

J is TRBJ2-2 and V is TRBV6-5; 7 positions match TRBD2. The CDR3 loop spans 15 amino acids. V shed 3 bases and J 6 bases; nucleotides not matched to a gene: 7. The germline V gene encodes CDR1 MNHEY and CDR2 SVGAGI. DNA of the CDR3: TGTGCCAGCAGTTATAGAGCTAGCGGCTCCGGGGAGCTGTTTTTT. It codes for CASSYRASGSGELFF.

This sequence joins TRBV7-9 and TRBJ2-3; D not certain. Germline values: CDR1 SEHNR, CDR2 FQNEAQ (reference sequence). V shed 5 bases and J shed 0 bases, with 18 bases lying between them. The CDR3 loop spans 17 amino acids. Here the CDR3 reads CASSPVQKWTSTDTQYF. CDR3 bases: TGTGCCAGCAGCCCAGTCCAGAAATGGACCAGCACAGATACGCAGTATTTT. Complete variable domain (other parts from reference TRBV7-9 and TRBJ2-3): DTGVSQNPRHKITKRGQNVTFRCDPISEHNRLYWYRQTLGQGPEFLTYFQNEAQLEKSRLLSDRFSAERPKGSFSTLEIQRTEQGDSAMYLCASSPVQKWTSTDTQYFGPGTRLTVL.

The CDR3 protein is CASSPGQGSADTQYF. The CDR3 DNA is TGTGCCAGCAGCCCCGGACAGGGGTCGGCAGATACGCAGTATTTT. The chain recombines TRBV28 with TRBJ2-3; 9 bases agree with TRBD1. The CDR3 is made up of 15 amino acids. CDR1 is MDHEN and CDR2 is SYDVKM in the germline V gene. With 6 bases clipped from V and 4 bases from J, the junction kept 8 bases outside the gene matches.

This clone came up a few times. The rearrangement links TRBV27 to TRBJ2-1, with a possible D match to TRBD2 (5 bases). V was trimmed by 5 bases and J by 0 bases, leaving 14 bases between them. The CDR3 totals 16 residues. Germline assignment: CDR1 MNHEY and CDR2 SMNVEV (reference sequence). CDR3 amino acids: CASSPLDWDSYNEQFF. In nucleotides, the CDR3 is TGTGCCAGCAGTCCCTTGGACTGGGACTCCTACAATGAGCAGTTCTTC.

V usage is TRBV2 and J usage is TRBJ2-3; D unclear. CDR3 length equals 12 residues. In germline, CDR1 is SNHLY, CDR2 FYNNEI. Trimming pared 1 base from V and 6 bases from J, leaving 5 bases between. The CDR3 sequence: CASSEGTDTQYF. Written as DNA, the CDR3 is TGTGCCAGCAGTGAAGGTACCGATACGCAGTATTTT. The complete variable domain, with remaining parts taken from reference TRBV2 and TRBJ2-3, reads EPEVTQTPSHQVTQMGQEVILRCVPISNHLYFYWYRQILGQKVEFLVSFYNNEISEKSEIFDDQFSVERPDGSNFTLKIRSTKLEDSAMYFCASSEGTDTQYFGPGTRLTVL.

J is TRBJ2-2 and V is TRBV9; 9 nucleotides line up with TRBD2. In germline, CDR1 is SGDLS, CDR2 YYNGEE. The CDR3 consists of 20 residues. J lost 6 bases, V lost 4 bases, and 22 bases had no gene match. The CDR3 sequence is CASSPRFASGTGGGAGELFF. The DNA for the CDR3 is TGTGCCAGCAGCCCCCGTTTTGCTAGCGGGACGGGGGGAGGGGCCGGGGAGCTGTTTTTT.

Only one count was recorded for this clone. The V call is TRBV4-3, the J call TRBJ2-1; 8 bases are a match to TRBD2. Germline V gives CDR1 LGHNA, CDR2 YSLEER. The CDR3 is made up of 16 amino acids. The J segment lost 7 bases and the V segment lost 1 base, leaving 9 bases of the junction unmatched. CDR3 in amino acids: CASSQATGGPRNEQFF. CDR3 bases: TGCGCCAGCAGCCAAGCGACGGGAGGGCCCAGGAATGAGCAGTTCTTC.